A single sample is the source of the 11 T cell receptor beta chains below, sequenced in a study of response to subunit inactivated influenza vaccine. TCRdb re-derived calls from the RT-PCR reads in MiXCR, one entry per CDR3 protein. The data contain over 800,000 distinct CDR3 sequences, around 21% of them seen just once; the ten biggest clones take up 10%. The source was PBMCs from blood, collected 5 days after vaccination. All receptors come from a man aged 50 or older who received an inactivated influenza vaccine.

The rearrangement joins TRBV2 to TRBJ1-4; D may be TRBD1 (6 bases). The CDR3 is 13 residues long. Germline V gives CDR1 SNHLY, CDR2 FYNNEI. V lost 8 bases and J 7 bases, leaving 14 bases between the germline ends. The CDR3 bases are TGTGCCAGCTGGCGGGGGGGCGGTGAAAAACTGTTTTTT. This codes for CASWRGGGEKLFF.

The CDR3: CASSTGPQRDTQYF. DNA for the CDR3: TGTGCCAGCAGTACGGGACCCCAAAGAGATACGCAGTATTTT. The chain uses TRBV6-2 or TRBV6-3 and TRBJ2-3, with D possibly called TRBD1 or TRBD2 (5 bases each). This CDR3 comprises 14 residues. Deletions cut 5 bases from V and 5 bases from J, with 14 bases between. Germline values: CDR1 MNHEY, CDR2 SVGEGT.

This clonotype was picked up a small number of times. The CDR3 region has the DNA TGTGCCAGCAGCTTAGATAAAGTATACAATGAGCAGTTCTTC. Translating gives CASSLDKVYNEQFF. This chain connects TRBV7-2 to TRBJ2-1; unclear D gene. V lost 1 base to trimming and J lost 4 bases, with 8 bases between them. The V gene's germline CDR1 is SGHTA and CDR2 FQGNSA. The CDR3 length is 14 residues.

This clonotype was seen a few times. The chain joins TRBV30 to TRBJ1-2; the D gene is possibly TRBD1 (5 bases). V was clipped by 1 base and J by 4 bases, with 10 bases between them. Germline assignment: CDR1 GTSNPN and CDR2 SVGIG (reference sequence). This CDR3 is 13 amino acids long. The CDR3 region is CAWSATVIYGYTF. CDR3 nucleotide sequence: TGTGCCTGGAGTGCGACAGTGATCTATGGCTACACCTTC. Full variable domain (missing parts from reference TRBV30 and TRBJ1-2): SQTIHQWPATLVQPVGSPLSLECTVEGTSNPNLYWYRQAAGRGLQLLFYSVGIGQISSEVPQNLSASRPQDRQFILSSKKLLLSDSGFYLCAWSATVIYGYTFGSGTRLTVV.

Ten or more counts support this clonotype. This chain joins TRBV7-2 and TRBJ2-5; D gene unclear. The CDR3 consists of 11 residues. Trimming took off 6 bases at V and 2 bases at J, with 4 bases between the two ends. Germline V gives CDR1 SGHTA, CDR2 FQGNSA. Here the CDR3 DNA reads TGTGCCAGCAGGGAACAAGAGACCCAGTACTTC. It is translated as CASREQETQYF.

The chain employs TRBV20-1 and TRBJ2-2; D is undetermined. V dropped 1 base and J dropped 3 bases, with 18 bases sitting between them. The germline gives CDR1 DFQATT, CDR2 SNEGSKA (reference sequence). The CDR3 is made up of 17 amino acids. The CDR3 bases are TGCAGTGCTAGAGCTCTTTGGCAGGATTTTTACACCGGGGAGCTGTTTTTT. Residues: CSARALWQDFYTGELFF.

This clonotype has ten or more counts. The chain uses TRBV20-1 and TRBJ2-7; D is perhaps TRBD2 (6 bases). CDR3 length equals 12 residues. Germline V gene data show CDR1 as DFQATT and CDR2 as SNEGSKA (reference sequence). Trimming stripped 5 bases from V and 1 base from J, with 9 bases between. CDR3 nucleotide sequence: TGCAGTGCTCCTGCGGGGTCCTACGAGCAGTACTTC. Its protein is CSAPAGSYEQYF.

The J gene is TRBJ2-5, the V gene TRBV20-1; TRBD2 might be the D (6 bases). Trimming cost V 7 bases and J 5 bases, with 14 bases left between them. This CDR3 is built from 12 residues. Germline V gene sequence: CDR1 DFQATT, CDR2 SNEGSKA (reference sequence). The CDR3 bases are TGCAGTGGCCGTCCTAGCGCCGAGACCCAGTACTTC. Its protein product is CSGRPSAETQYF.

This clonotype was seen more than once but under ten times. The chain links TRBV20-1 to TRBJ2-5; D uncertain. The CDR3 spans 12 residues. Trimming removed 2 bases at V and 5 bases at J, with 9 bases between. The germline V gene has CDR1 DFQATT and CDR2 SNEGSKA (reference sequence). The CDR3 protein is CSARPWAETQYF. Here the CDR3 DNA reads TGCAGTGCTAGACCGTGGGCCGAGACCCAGTACTTC.

This clonotype was seen a handful of times. The chain combines TRBV20-1 with TRBJ2-7, with 10 bases identical to TRBD1. V lost 6 bases to trimming and J lost 2 bases; unmatched junction nucleotides: 4. This CDR3 is built from 13 residues. The germline V gene has CDR1 DFQATT and CDR2 SNEGSKA (reference sequence). The CDR3 nucleotides read TGCAGTGCCGCCGGGACAGGGGCCTACGAGCAGTACTTC. Translated: CSAAGTGAYEQYF.

This clonotype has just a few counts. The chain uses TRBV5-5 and TRBJ2-2; tentative D call: TRBD1 (6 bases). V dropped 3 bases and J dropped 0 bases, with 12 bases sitting between them. This CDR3 region has 16 residues. The germline V gene encodes CDR1 SGHKS and CDR2 YYEKEE (reference sequence). CDR3 sequence: CASSSDRRSNTGELFF. The CDR3 bases are TGTGCCAGCAGCTCCGACAGGCGGTCGAACACCGGGGAGCTGTTTTTT.